This T cell receptor beta chain was obtained from a study of human T cells and chemical hapten exposure. About the study: Patients, predominantly female, presented with alopecia areata, totalis or universalis. Study-wide points: No shift was seen in TCRs above 1 in 1000 frequency with DPC sensitization.

Time point given: patch test 2, 6 weeks after DPC sensitization. Specified treatment: therapeutic diphenylcyclopropenone sensitization with weekly scalp DPC. Many counts were recorded for this clonotype. Its antigen is unknown. For the library, individual cDNA molecules each received unique molecular identifiers. TCRdb processed the RACE reads anew with MiXCR; each CDR3 protein has one entry. The repertoire holds about 140,000 distinct CDR3 sequences, 12% seen once, with 1.4% in the top ten. Trimming took off 4 bases at V and 8 bases at J, with 13 bases between the two ends. Germline loops: CDR1 SGHDT, CDR2 YYEEEE. The CDR3 extends over 13 amino acids.

The source was whole blood, collected in connection with sensitization to the hapten diphenylcyclopropenone (DPC). V gene TRBV5-6 combines with J gene TRBJ2-1, with D perhaps being TRBD1 or TRBD2 (5 bases each). This clonotype was sampled from a woman aged 45 to 65 with alopecia areata. Some clones in this sample may be carry-over from other donors' samples. In DNA form, the CDR3 reads TGTGCCAGCAGCCCTACGTTGGGGGATGAGCAGTTCTTC. Residues: CASSPTLGDEQFF.